Listed below are T cell receptor beta chains from one sample, sequenced in a study of T cell repertoires in cytomegalovirus infection. A single record per CDR3 protein comes from TCRdb applying MiXCR to the reads. The sample contains about 740,000 distinct CDR3 sequences, 35% of which appear only once. Source material: PBMCs. The receptors were sampled from a human donor in good health (CMV status not recorded). Some clones in this sample may be carry-over from other donors' samples. The CDR3 runs from the conserved cysteine through the conserved F or W.

>TRBJ1-5|TRBV7-2
CASSSRRQPSNQPQHF
>TRBJ2-3|TRBV28
CASSPWDSGGEDTQYF
>TRBJ1-1|TRBV6-8
CASSVYSTRNTEAFF
>TRBJ1-1|TRBV5-4
CASSFPLTDYNTEAFF
>TRBJ1-1|TRBV9
CASSPRRDRPTIEAFF
>TRBJ2-3|TRBV7-6
CASSLEASPSSTDTQYF
>TRBJ2-6|TRBV2
CDSSVNTAGANVLTF
>TRBJ2-2|TRBV28
CASSPSGRHGELFF
>TRBJ2-3|TRBV27
CASRLAGGADTQYF
>TRBJ2-7|TRBV7-6
CASSPLQGTSYEQYF
>TRBJ1-6|TRBV20-1
CSARVIPGQGGERNNSPLHF
>TRBJ1-2|TRBV28
CASSLTGLTYGYTF
>TRBJ2-2|TRBV28
CASSSPTGGPIANTGELFF
>TRBJ1-2|TRBV28
CASSPQGAQGYTF
>TRBJ2-5|TRBV5-1
CASSITGSQKTQYF
>TRBJ2-7|TRBV11-2
CASSSAPQGIEQYF
>TRBJ2-1|TRBV28
CASSPLGGLAGDEQFF
>TRBJ2-7|TRBV12-3/TRBV12-4
CASSLALGTGAHYF
>TRBJ1-2|TRBV19
CASSGTANVYGYTF
>TRBJ2-1|TRBV28
CASSFKFRANEQFF
>TRBJ2-3|TRBV19
CASSQDRVADTQYF
>TRBJ1-5|TRBV6-2/TRBV6-3
CASSYSGTESVLNQPQHF
>TRBJ2-3|TRBV4-1
CASSQRLAEDTQYF
>TRBJ1-1|TRBV7-2
CASSHQEGAVTEAFF
>TRBJ1-5|TRBV6-8
CASMDRRYSNQPQHF
>TRBJ2-2|TRBV28
CATGPPNDRPGELFF
>TRBJ2-3|TRBV5-4
CASRNRGSTDTQYF
>TRBJ2-7|TRBV5-6
CASNSLGFYEQYF
>TRBJ1-5|TRBV28
CASRPSFWGGQPQHF
>TRBJ1-1|TRBV10-3
CAISELDSYEAFF
>TRBJ1-5|TRBV6-6
CASSYDTESGAGGNQPQHF
>TRBJ2-5|TRBV2
CASSLKGSRETQYF
>TRBJ1-2|TRBV7-6
CATQGTDFGYPF
>TRBJ2-2|TRBV7-9
CASSLAGIGELFF
>TRBJ2-7|TRBV6-2/TRBV6-3
CASSYSWFEQYF
>TRBJ1-6|TRBV7-2
CASSPRYREFNSPLHF
>TRBJ1-1|TRBV7-2
CASSLPPGGGTEAFF
>TRBJ1-2|TRBV7-3
CASSLEQRRGYTF
>TRBJ2-1|TRBV7-8
CASSPSAGGGDEQFF
>TRBJ1-3|TRBV6-5
CASTTASGNTIYF
>TRBJ2-5|TRBV7-8
CASSPGVFQETQYF
>TRBJ2-7|TRBV12-3/TRBV12-4
CASSGLGTVASEQYF
>TRBJ1-6|TRBV11-2
CASSLTDMSVYSPLHF
>TRBJ2-7|TRBV4-1
CASSLRDSPSYEQYF
>TRBJ2-1|TRBV20-1
CSARDPPRGVDSSYNEQFF
>TRBJ1-3|TRBV7-6
CASSLAGRQNTIYF
>TRBJ1-2|TRBV28
CASSRGVKGAHYGYTF
>TRBJ2-3|TRBV6-6
CASSASWVDTQYF
>TRBJ2-2|TRBV6-1
CASSRTSGSITGELFF
>TRBJ2-3|TRBV7-2
CASSLEVFPTDTQYF
>TRBJ2-1|TRBV7-8
CASSLGREYNEQFF
>TRBJ1-1|TRBV28
CASSFYPSANTEAFF
>TRBJ1-2|TRBV2
CASTRGGGYTF
>TRBJ1-5|TRBV6-5
CASSHSSSGTARYEFTQHF
>TRBJ1-2|TRBV27
CASRPTGSLGYTF